The 6 T cell receptor beta chains listed next were all sequenced from one sample in a study of CD8 T cells in Susac syndrome. The authors reverse transcribed 0.5 to 1 ug RNA with random hexamers. Each CDR3 protein gets one entry after TCRdb re-called the immunoSEQ multiplex PCR reads with MiXCR. The table includes 20,000 to 25,000 distinct CDR3 sequences, 85% to 95% detected once. Input material: CD8+ T cells from PBMCs. The receptors stem from a human donor in good health.

J is TRBJ1-5 and V is TRBV4-1; 10 nucleotides agree with TRBD1. CDR1 MGHRA and CDR2 YSYEKL come from the germline V gene. The CDR3 runs 16 residues. V dropped 0 bases and J dropped 5; count of bases not matched to a gene: 4. The CDR3, as DNA: TGCGCCAGCAGCCAAGATGGGACAGGGGAATATCAGCCCCAGCATTTT. This codes for CASSQDGTGEYQPQHF.

V usage is TRBV6-6 and J usage is TRBJ2-1; maybe TRBD2 (5 bases). V dropped 2 bases and J dropped 15 bases, with 20 bases sitting between them. The CDR3 has 14 residues. Germline CDR1 MNHNY, CDR2 SVGAGI (reference sequence). The CDR3 DNA is TGTGCCAGCAGTTACCCCTTGGAGGTATCGCGATGGTTCTTC. Translating gives CASSYPLEVSRWFF.

Details on this clonotype: Mismatch with germline at one junction end may stem from a read error. The chain uses TRBV5-1 and TRBJ2-5; 9 bases fit TRBD2. CDR1 SGHRS and CDR2 YFSETQ come from the germline V gene. CDR3 length equals 15 residues. CDR3 sequence: CASSLVSSGAETQCF. The CDR3 nucleotides read TGCGCCAGCAGCTTGGTGTCTAGCGGGGCAGAGACCCAGTGCTTC.

V and J are TRBV5-4 and TRBJ2-3, with 8 bases that match TRBD1. The V gene end was trimmed by 4 bases and the J gene end by 3 bases; junction bases not matched to a gene: 4. CDR3 length equals 14 residues. Looked up from germline, CDR1 is SGHNT and CDR2 is YYREEE (reference sequence). The DNA for the CDR3 is TGTGCCAGCAGCACCCGGACAGGGACAGATACGCAGTATTTT. As protein: CASSTRTGTDTQYF.

This chain connects TRBV19 to TRBJ1-2, with a weak D call TRBD1 (6 bases). The V gene lost 4 bases and the J gene lost 7 bases, with 16 bases spanning the gap. The germline gives CDR1 LNHDA, CDR2 SQIVND (reference sequence). The length of the CDR3 is 14 residues. The CDR3 DNA reads TGTGCCAGTAGTACCTGGACAGAAGATGGTGGCTACACCTTC. Translated, it gives CASSTWTEDGGYTF.

The chain uses TRBV6-2 or TRBV6-3 and TRBJ1-1; 10 bases are a match to TRBD1. After removal of 4 bases from V and 6 bases from J, the junction contained 2 bases not matched to a gene. The germline V gene encodes CDR1 MNHEY and CDR2 SVGEGT. CDR3 size: 13 residues. CDR3 DNA: TGTGCCAGCAGTTTTGGACAGGGGGCTGAAGCTTTCTTT. Translation gives CASSFGQGAEAFF.